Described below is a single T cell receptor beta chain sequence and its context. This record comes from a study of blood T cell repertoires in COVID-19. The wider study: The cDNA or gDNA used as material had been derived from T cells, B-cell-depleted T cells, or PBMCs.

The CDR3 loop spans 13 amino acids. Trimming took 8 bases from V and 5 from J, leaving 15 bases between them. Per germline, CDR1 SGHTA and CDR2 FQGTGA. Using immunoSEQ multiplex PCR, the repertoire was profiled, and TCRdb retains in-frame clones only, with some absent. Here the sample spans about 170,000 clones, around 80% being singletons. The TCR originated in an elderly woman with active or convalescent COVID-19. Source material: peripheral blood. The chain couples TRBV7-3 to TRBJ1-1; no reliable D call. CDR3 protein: CASGHRSSTEAFF. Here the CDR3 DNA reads TGTGCCAGCGGGCACCGGTCTTCTACTGAAGCTTTCTTT.